This T cell receptor beta chain was obtained from a study of HIV-infected patients and healthy controls. Reverse transcription used roughly 480 ng RNA and constant-region primers for alpha and beta. Using multiplexing indices, alpha and beta chain libraries were generated apart by chain-specific third strand synthesis. One entry per CDR3 protein results from TCRdb running MiXCR on the 5' RACE reads. Of fewer than 5,000 distinct CDR3 sequences listed, roughly 5% were seen once; the top ten hold 33%. In this sample, this clonotype turned up many times. CDR1 SEHNR and CDR2 FQNEAQ come from the germline V gene (reference sequence). V dropped 0 bases and J dropped 1; count of bases not matched to a gene: 6. The CDR3 extends over 17 amino acids. Roughly three months, about 14 weeks, into antiretroviral therapy, follow-up blood was collected. No cell fractionation was done, so the repertoire covers all unsorted peripheral blood T cells.

This specimen was blood, taken during antiretroviral therapy. The gene calls are TRBV7-9 and TRBJ2-5; 9 bases match TRBD2. The TCR sequence derives from an adult with HIV infection. The CDR3 protein is CASSLARASGVQETQYF. The DNA for the CDR3 is TGTGCCAGCAGCTTAGCGAGGGCTAGCGGGGTCCAAGAGACCCAGTACTTC.